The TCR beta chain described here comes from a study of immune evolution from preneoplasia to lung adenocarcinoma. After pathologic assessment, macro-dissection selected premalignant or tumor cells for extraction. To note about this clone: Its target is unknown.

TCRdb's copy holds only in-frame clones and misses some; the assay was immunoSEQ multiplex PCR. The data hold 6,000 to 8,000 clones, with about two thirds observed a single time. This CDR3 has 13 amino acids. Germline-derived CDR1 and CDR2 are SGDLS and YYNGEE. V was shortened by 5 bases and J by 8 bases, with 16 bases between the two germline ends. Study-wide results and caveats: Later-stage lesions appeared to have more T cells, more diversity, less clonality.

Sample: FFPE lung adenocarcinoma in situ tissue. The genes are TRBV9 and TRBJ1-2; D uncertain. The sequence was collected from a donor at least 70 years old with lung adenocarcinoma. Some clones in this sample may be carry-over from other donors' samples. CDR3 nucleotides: TGTGCCAGCAGTGGAAAGACCGCGCTGGGCTACACCTTC. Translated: CASSGKTALGYTF.